The rows below give T cell receptor beta chains drawn from one sample of a study of blood T cell repertoires in COVID-19. TCRdb's copy holds only in-frame clones and misses some; the assay was immunoSEQ multiplex PCR. The sample lists hundreds of thousands of clones, roughly nine tenths seen once, with about 6.3% in the top ten. The specimen was peripheral blood. The receptors stem from a man aged 55 to 69 who had recovered from COVID-19. CDR3s include the opening cysteine and the closing phenylalanine or tryptophan. Each record gives: D gene, J gene, V gene, clone size, CDR3 DNA, CDR3 protein. D genes are given only for firm matches. Part of the rows lack a size; the others show once, few, many or a class for expanded clones.

. TRBJ2-3 TRBV7-9 . TGTGCCAGCACTATCGGGACTAGCACAGATACGCAGTATTTT CASTIGTSTDTQYF
TRBD1 TRBJ1-2 TRBV2 once TGTGCCAGCAGACCTCAGACAGGGTACGGCTACACCTTC CASRPQTGYGYTF
TRBD1 TRBJ1-5 TRBV19 . TGTGCCAGTAGTATCGGACAGGGATGGGGCAATCAGCCCCAGCATTTT CASSIGQGWGNQPQHF
TRBD1 TRBJ2-7 TRBV6-5 . TGTGCCAGCAGTTACGGAACAGGGGTTTCCTACGAGCAGTACTTC CASSYGTGVSYEQYF
. TRBJ1-4 TRBV4-3 . TGCGCCAGCAGCCAAGATCGGCGGGGATCGGGTGAAAAACTGTTTTTT CASSQDRRGSGEKLFF
TRBD2 TRBJ2-1 TRBV6-4 few TGTGCCAGCAGTAGCCCCCTTAGCGGGAGTAGCTCCTACAATGAGCAGTTCTTC CASSSPLSGSSSYNEQFF
. TRBJ2-3 TRBV2 . TGTGCCAGCAGACGAAAGGCAGGGGCCTTTAGCACAGATACGCAGTATTTT CASRRKAGAFSTDTQYF
. TRBJ2-4 TRBV7-2 once TGTGCCAGCAGCTACCGACAGGCCGCCCTAGCCAAAAACATTCAGTACTTC CASSYRQAALAKNIQYF
TRBD1 TRBJ2-3 TRBV7-6 . TGTGCCAGCAGCTTGCGCGGGACAGGGGGTGGGACAGATACGCAGTATTTT CASSLRGTGGGTDTQYF
TRBD1 TRBJ2-1 TRBV6-5 many TGTGCCAACTCGGCCGGGACAGGGGCGGTAGATGAGCAGTTCTTC CANSAGTGAVDEQFF
TRBD2 TRBJ2-7 TRBV27 . TGTGCCAGCAGTTTAGGCGGGAGGGCCTACGAGCAGTACTTC CASSLGGRAYEQYF
TRBD1 TRBJ1-4 TRBV5-6 . TGTGCCAGCAGCTTGGTAGACAGGGTGGATGAAAAACTGTTTTTT CASSLVDRVDEKLFF
TRBD2 TRBJ2-2 TRBV28 . TGTGCCATCTTACCAGCGGGGGACGAACGAACCGGGGAGCTGTTTTTT CAILPAGDERTGELFF
TRBD1 TRBJ2-7 TRBV30 . TGTGCCTGGAGTGGCTGGACAGGCGCCTACGAGCAGTACTTC CAWSGWTGAYEQYF
TRBD2 TRBJ2-7 TRBV6-1 . TGTGCCAGCAGTGAAGCGGGACTAGCCTACGAGCAGTACTTC CASSEAGLAYEQYF
. TRBJ1-1 TRBV19 . TGTGCCAGTAGTCCGAGCAGGGTGGGCACTGAAGCTTTCTTT CASSPSRVGTEAFF